The next 28 T cell receptor beta chains were all read from a single sample in a study of cytomegalovirus exposure and HLA in healthy donors. PCR was performed using 60 Vbeta and 13 Jbeta primers. Profiled with immunoSEQ multiplex PCR; TCRdb holds only in-frame clones, not every one. The sample carries roughly 220,000 clones, about 81% recorded once. Sequenced: PBMCs. The receptors were gathered from a woman aged 40 to 50 in good health and CMV-seronegative.

This sequence joins TRBV10-1 and TRBJ2-4, with 11 bases lining up with TRBD1. The CDR3 has 14 residues. V gave up 2 bases and J gave up 8 bases; unmatched junction bases: 2. CDR1 is WNHNN, CDR2 SYGVQD, per germline (reference sequence). The CDR3 sequence is CASSEGQGADIQYF. As DNA, the CDR3 is TGCGCCAGCAGTGAGGGACAGGGGGCCGACATTCAGTACTTC.

A word on this clone: An end of the junction does not agree with germline; a read error may underlie this. The chain combines TRBV15 with TRBJ2-6, with TRBD1 as a possible D gene (5 bases). This CDR3 spans 15 amino acids. Germline CDR1 reads LNHNV; CDR2 reads YYDKDF (reference sequence). CDR3 residues: CATSRVVFGANVPTF. Here the CDR3 DNA reads TGTGCCACCAGTAGAGTGGTCTTTGGGGCCAACGTCCCGACTTTC.

The V and J genes are TRBV19 and TRBJ2-1, with D maybe TRBD1 (5 bases). The CDR3 sequence is 15 residues long. Germline lookup yields CDR1 LNHDA and CDR2 SQIVND (reference sequence). V lost 4 bases, J lost 0 bases, and 10 bases lay in between. CDR3 region: CASSTLDSSYNEQFF. Here the CDR3 DNA reads TGTGCCAGTAGTACACTCGACAGCTCCTACAATGAGCAGTTCTTC.

The chain recombines TRBV25-1 with TRBJ1-4; no clear D. Trimming took off 5 bases at V and 5 bases at J, with 18 bases between the two ends. The CDR3 has 16 residues. Germline V lookup: CDR1 MGHDK, CDR2 SYGVNS. The CDR3 protein is CASSNKLRSQNEKLFF. CDR3 sequence (DNA): TGTGCCAGCAGTAATAAATTGAGGAGTCAGAATGAAAAACTGTTTTTT.

The chain has TRBV9 and TRBJ1-2; D uncertain. The CDR3 has 16 residues. The germline CDR1 and CDR2 sequences are SGDLS and YYNGEE. Between the trimmed V and J ends, which lost 1 base and 0 bases, there was a span of 13 bases. The DNA of the CDR3 is TGTGCCAGCAGCGTATCCGTCGGGTTAGCTAACTATGGCTACACCTTC. The encoded protein is CASSVSVGLANYGYTF.

The gene calls are TRBV27 and TRBJ2-7, with 13 bases fitting TRBD2. CDR1 and CDR2 from the germline V gene are MNHEY and SMNVEV (reference sequence). V lost 5 bases and J lost 4; bases outside the gene matches: 8. This CDR3 has 16 amino acids. Written as DNA, the CDR3 is TGTGCCAGCAGTACCAAGGGACTAGCGGGATCATACGAGCAGTACTTC. Amino acid sequence: CASSTKGLAGSYEQYF.

CDR3 sequence: CSVDLGQGSYEQYF. The CDR3 nucleotides read TGCAGCGTTGACCTAGGACAGGGGTCCTACGAGCAGTACTTC. The J gene is TRBJ2-5, the V gene TRBV29-1; 9 positions agree with TRBD1. The end of the DNA aligns better with TRBJ2-7, so the J call may be wrong. The CDR3 totals 14 residues. The V gene's germline CDR1 is SQVTM and CDR2 ANQGSEA.

The chain recombines TRBV10-2 with TRBJ2-1; weak D call: TRBD2 (5 bases). Germline V gene data show CDR1 as WSHSY and CDR2 as SAAADI. The V gene lost 8 bases and the J gene lost 2 bases, with 10 bases spanning the gap. The CDR3 spans 13 residues. The CDR3 spells CASLASTYNEQFF. CDR3 in DNA: TGCGCCAGCTTGGCTAGCACCTACAATGAGCAGTTCTTC.

V is TRBV6-5 and J is TRBJ2-1; TRBD2 matches 7 bases. From germline, CDR1 is MNHEY and CDR2 SVGAGI. The CDR3 extends over 13 amino acids. The ends lost 2 bases at V and 8 bases at J; junction bases unmatched: 3. CDR3 DNA: TGTGCCAGCAGTTACCCGAGCGGGGATGAGCAGTTCTTC. Its protein product is CASSYPSGDEQFF.

The chain links TRBV19 to TRBJ2-1, with 9 bases fitting TRBD2. J was trimmed by 6 bases and V by 3 bases; bases with no gene match: 6. The V gene's germline CDR1 is LNHDA and CDR2 SQIVND (reference sequence). This CDR3 region has 15 residues. CDR3 loop: CASSIRLAGSNEQFF. The CDR3 coding sequence is TGTGCCAGTAGTATCCGGCTAGCGGGAAGCAATGAGCAGTTCTTC.

The chain combines TRBV27 with TRBJ2-2; 7 bases align to TRBD1. The ends lost 4 bases at V and 5 bases at J; junction bases unmatched: 13. The CDR3 spans 17 residues. Per the germline V gene, CDR1 is MNHEY and CDR2 is SMNVEV (reference sequence). The CDR3 protein is CASSSSRQGVHTGELFF. Here the CDR3 DNA reads TGTGCCAGCAGTTCCTCGCGACAGGGAGTTCATACCGGGGAGCTGTTTTTT.

The rearrangement links TRBV29-1 to TRBJ2-1; tentatively, D is TRBD2 (6 bases). Germline lookup yields CDR1 SQVTM and CDR2 ANQGSEA. Trimming removed 4 bases at V and 2 bases at J, with 24 bases between. The CDR3 covers 18 residues. CDR3: CSVGRLAASEGAYNEQFF. The CDR3 nucleotides are TGCAGCGTTGGTCGGTTAGCGGCCTCAGAAGGTGCCTACAATGAGCAGTTCTTC.

In its sample, this clone was seen once. The chain joins TRBV19 to TRBJ2-1, with 7 positions matching TRBD1. The germline gives CDR1 LNHDA, CDR2 SQIVND (reference sequence). The CDR3 extends over 14 amino acids. The V segment lost 4 bases and the J segment 10 bases; nucleotides outside the gene matches: 10. The CDR3 is CASSTRQGHREQFF. The CDR3 region has the DNA TGTGCCAGTAGTACCAGACAGGGTCACAGAGAGCAGTTCTTC. Combining the CDR3 with reference TRBV19 and TRBJ2-1 gives the whole variable domain DGGITQSPKYLFRKEGQNVTLSCEQNLNHDAMYWYRQDPGQGLRLIYYSQIVNDFQKGDIAEGYSVSREKKESFPLTVTSAQKNPTAFYLCASSTRQGHREQFFGPGTRLTVL.

The chain is built from TRBV1 and TRBJ2-7; the D call of TRBD2 is as the table states it, not checked on the DNA. TRBV1 counts as a pseudogene. The CDR3 spans 16 residues. Here the CDR3 DNA reads TGCACCAGCAGCCACACTAGCGGGAGGGATGGAGACGAGCAGTACTTC. Its translation: CTSSHTSGRDGDEQYF.

V usage is TRBV25-1 and J usage is TRBJ2-5; TRBD1 aligns across 7 bases. Germline V gene lookup returns CDR1 MGHDK and CDR2 SYGVNS. The CDR3 has 16 residues. V gave up 6 bases and J gave up 1 base; unmatched junction bases: 11. CDR3 DNA: TGTGCCAGCAGGGGCGACAGGGCGAACCTCCAAGAGACCCAGTACTTC. Encoded protein: CASRGDRANLQETQYF.

In the case of this clone: The junction departs from germline at one end; a sequencing error may be responsible. V is TRBV25-1 and J is TRBJ2-7, with a possible D match to TRBD2 (6 bases). The CDR3 totals 18 residues. Germline CDR1 MGHDK, CDR2 SYGVNS. DNA for the CDR3: TGTGCCAGCAGTGAATACCAATCCATCTGGGGGGATGCCTACGAGCGGTACTTC. It is translated as CASSEYQSIWGDAYERYF.

The chain recombines TRBV9 with TRBJ2-2; maybe TRBD2 (6 bases). The CDR3 runs to 17 residues. Trimming took off 4 bases at V and 4 bases at J, with 20 bases between the two ends. CDR1 SGDLS and CDR2 YYNGEE come from the germline V gene. Here the CDR3 DNA reads TGTGCCAGCAGCAAGGAGGCGGGATATGTTAGCACCGGGGAGCTGTTTTTT. Protein product: CASSKEAGYVSTGELFF.

This chain uses TRBV15 with TRBJ2-7; 14 nucleotides match TRBD2. The CDR3 runs 16 residues. The V gene end was trimmed by 2 bases and the J gene end by 4 bases; junction bases not matched to a gene: 4. The germline V gene has CDR1 LNHNV and CDR2 YYDKDF (reference sequence). In nucleotides, the CDR3 is TGTGCCACCAGCAGATCGGGACTAGCGGGAGATTACGAGCAGTACTTC. It is translated as CATSRSGLAGDYEQYF.

The table lists this clone with a few counts. This chain connects TRBV28 to TRBJ2-7; D is perhaps TRBD2 (5 bases). Trimming left V 7 bases short and J 2 bases short, with 15 bases between. This CDR3 is 14 amino acids long. Germline CDR1 MDHEN, CDR2 SYDVKM. The CDR3 nucleotides are TGTGCCAGCACCGAAGAGGGCTGGACCTACGAGCAGTACTTC. It codes for CASTEEGWTYEQYF.

This chain uses TRBV2 with TRBJ2-7, with D possibly matching TRBD1 (6 bases). CDR3 size: 13 residues. Trimming shortened V by 11 bases and J by 1 base, and 15 bases separated the two germline ends. Germline V gives CDR1 SNHLY, CDR2 FYNNEI. As DNA, the CDR3 is TGTGCCGTCACAGCAGGGGATTCCTACGAGCAGTACTTC. It specifies CAVTAGDSYEQYF.

This clone was seen only a few times. The chain employs TRBV7-3 and TRBJ2-1, with D possibly TRBD2 on 5 matching bases. Germline CDR1 and CDR2: SGHTA and FQGTGA. CDR3 length: 15 residues. V was shortened by 2 bases and J by 3 bases, with 11 bases between the two germline ends. The CDR3 DNA follows: TGTGCCAGCAGCTTAGGCCTAGCCTTCTACAATGAGCAGTTCTTC. Translating it yields CASSLGLAFYNEQFF.

The chain uses TRBV2 and TRBJ1-3; D is ambiguous. Germline CDR1 SNHLY, CDR2 FYNNEI. V was clipped by 2 bases and J by 0 bases, with 5 bases between them. This CDR3 has 14 amino acids. Written as DNA, the CDR3 is TGTGCCAGCAGTGAAACTTCCTCTGGAAACACCATATATTTT. The encoded protein is CASSETSSGNTIYF. Looking up the rest from reference TRBV2 and TRBJ1-3 gives the full variable domain: EPEVTQTPSHQVTQMGQEVILRCVPISNHLYFYWYRQILGQKVEFLVSFYNNEISEKSEIFDDQFSVERPDGSNFTLKIRSTKLEDSAMYFCASSETSSGNTIYFGEGSWLTVV.

V and J are TRBV9 and TRBJ2-5, with 7 bases identical to TRBD2. The CDR3 spans 16 residues. Germline CDR1 SGDLS, CDR2 YYNGEE. V was clipped by 0 bases and J by 2 bases; unmatched bases: 7. DNA for the CDR3: TGTGCCAGCAGCGTAGGGTTGGGGGGGGTACAAGAGACCCAGTACTTC. Its protein is CASSVGLGGVQETQYF.

This chain joins TRBV28 and TRBJ2-5; TRBD1 matches at 7 bases. The germline V gene has CDR1 MDHEN and CDR2 SYDVKM. After removal of 1 base from V and 3 bases from J, the junction contained 11 bases not matched to a gene. The length of the CDR3 is 17 residues. The DNA for the CDR3 is TGTGCCAGCAGTTTATACCAAACCGGGACAGCAAAAGAGACCCAGTACTTC. Translation gives CASSLYQTGTAKETQYF.

The J gene is TRBJ2-1, the V gene TRBV27; a weak D match, TRBD2 (6 bases). The germline V gene encodes CDR1 MNHEY and CDR2 SMNVEV (reference sequence). The CDR3 has 15 amino acids. Trimming stripped 4 bases from V and 4 bases from J, with 14 bases between. As DNA, the CDR3 is TGTGCCAGCAGTTCCGGAGGGCTGGGTTACAATGAGCAGTTCTTC. It specifies CASSSGGLGYNEQFF.

The chain links TRBV7-2 to TRBJ2-3, with D tentatively TRBD2 (6 bases). V lost 1 base to trimming and J lost 5 bases, with 13 bases between them. CDR1 SGHTA and CDR2 FQGNSA come from the germline V gene. The CDR3 length is 15 residues. DNA of the CDR3: TGTGCCAGCAGCTTAGGGGTCGGGGGAGGAGATACGCAGTATTTT. Amino acids: CASSLGVGGGDTQYF.

The rearrangement links TRBV7-9 to TRBJ1-1, with D perhaps matching TRBD1 (5 bases). V lost 5 bases to trimming and J lost 7 bases, with 26 bases between them. Germline V gene lookup returns CDR1 SEHNR and CDR2 FQNEAQ (reference sequence). The CDR3 loop spans 17 amino acids. The chain's CDR3 is CASSPRQSRPRFDEAFF. The CDR3 DNA is TGTGCCAGCAGCCCAAGACAGAGCCGACCACGGTTTGATGAAGCTTTCTTT. Looking up the rest from reference TRBV7-9 and TRBJ1-1 gives the full variable domain: DTGVSQNPRHKITKRGQNVTFRCDPISEHNRLYWYRQTLGQGPEFLTYFQNEAQLEKSRLLSDRFSAERPKGSFSTLEIQRTEQGDSAMYLCASSPRQSRPRFDEAFFGQGTRLTVV.

V and J are TRBV30 and TRBJ1-5; a weak D match, TRBD1 (5 bases). In germline, CDR1 is GTSNPN, CDR2 SVGIG (reference sequence). V lost 0 bases to trimming and J lost 2 bases, with 8 bases between them. The CDR3 length is 14 residues. Here the CDR3 DNA reads TGTGCCTGGAGTGTACAAGGGGGCAATCAGCCCCAGCATTTT. Its translation is CAWSVQGGNQPQHF.